The clone carrying this T cell receptor (beta chain) appeared a single time. Its antigen is currently unknown. In germline, CDR1 is SGHTA, CDR2 FQGTGA. The CDR3 covers 15 residues. Unmatched junction bases numbered 7, after V lost 5 bases and J lost 8 bases. These data originate in a study of a mutant IDH1 vaccine in newly diagnosed glioma. Across the whole study: First vaccine doses came 4-6 weeks after radiotherapy alone, or with temozolomide cycles. Sex among treated patients split about 62% male, about 40% female; mean age was approximately 40 years. Earlier therapy was either radiotherapy, temozolomide, or both, and most got both.

Data came from immunoSEQ multiplex PCR; TCRdb stores just in-frame clones and leaves some out. This table holds 75,000 to 95,000 clones, just under 90% found once. Documented time point: week 47, end of study. What each vaccine dose contained was 300 ug of mutant IDH1 20-mer peptide, accompanied by topical imiquimod. The rearrangement uses TRBV7-3 and TRBJ2-1, with 12 positions matching TRBD2. The sequence was collected from a woman in her forties or fifties with glioma. Sequences were derived from PBMCs, sampled from a glioma patient whose treatment included an IDH1 peptide vaccine. This chain's CDR3 is CASSRTSGIPDEQFF. CDR3 bases: TGTGCCAGCAGCCGGACTAGCGGGATTCCCGATGAGCAGTTCTTC.